Following are 3 T cell receptor beta chains from one sample sequenced in a study of T-cell reconstitution after alpha-beta-depleted transplantation in children. During its preparation, the TCRbeta library received unique molecular identifiers. TCRdb reprocessed the PCR reads via MiXCR and lists one record per CDR3 protein. The repertoire holds approximately 630,000 distinct CDR3 sequences, under 15% seen once, with around 0.76% in the top ten. The sequences come from PBMCs, collected before TCRalphabeta/CD19-depleted stem cell transplant. The origin of the receptors is a girl aged 2 to 9 with congenital amegakaryocytic thrombocytopenia, due to receive a stem cell transplant.

This clonotype showed up many times. This chain links TRBV20-1 with TRBJ2-1; TRBD1 agrees at 7 bases. V trimming: 5 bases; J trimming: 4 bases; junction bases outside the gene matches: 14. The CDR3 is made up of 16 amino acids. Germline CDR1 and CDR2: DFQATT and SNEGSKA (reference sequence). The CDR3 DNA follows: TGCAGTGCTCGCAACCCGGACAGGAGTACTTACAATGAGCAGTTCTTC. This gives the protein CSARNPDRSTYNEQFF.

This clonotype was recorded many times. J is TRBJ2-7 and V is TRBV5-1; D is unresolved. The V gene lost 1 base and the J gene lost 6 bases, with 8 bases spanning the gap. This CDR3 has 12 residues. The germline CDR1 and CDR2 sequences are SGHRS and YFSETQ. The CDR3 sequence: CASSLPLSEQYF. As DNA, the CDR3 is TGCGCCAGCAGCTTGCCCCTCTCCGAGCAGTACTTC.

This clonotype was observed a handful of times. This chain joins TRBV4-1 and TRBJ1-2; tentatively, D is TRBD1 (6 bases). Germline CDR1 and CDR2: MGHRA and YSYEKL. This CDR3 comprises 17 residues. Trimming left V 0 bases short and J 2 bases short, with 16 bases between. The CDR3 coding sequence is TGCGCCAGCAGCCAAGACCCTGGACAGCAACTCAACTATGGCTACACCTTC. Its translation: CASSQDPGQQLNYGYTF.